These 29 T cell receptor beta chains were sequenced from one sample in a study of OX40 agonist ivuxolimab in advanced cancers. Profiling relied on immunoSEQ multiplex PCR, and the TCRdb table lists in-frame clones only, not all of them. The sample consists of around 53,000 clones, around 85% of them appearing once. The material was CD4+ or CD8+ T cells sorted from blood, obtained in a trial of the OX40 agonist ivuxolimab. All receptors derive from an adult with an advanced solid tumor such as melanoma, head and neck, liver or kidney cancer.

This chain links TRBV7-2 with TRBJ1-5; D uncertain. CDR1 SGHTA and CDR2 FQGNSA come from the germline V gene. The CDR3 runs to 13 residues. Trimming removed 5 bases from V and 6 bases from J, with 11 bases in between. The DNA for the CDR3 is TGTGCCAGCAGCGCCCGGCTTTCTCAGCCCCAGCATTTT. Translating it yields CASSARLSQPQHF.

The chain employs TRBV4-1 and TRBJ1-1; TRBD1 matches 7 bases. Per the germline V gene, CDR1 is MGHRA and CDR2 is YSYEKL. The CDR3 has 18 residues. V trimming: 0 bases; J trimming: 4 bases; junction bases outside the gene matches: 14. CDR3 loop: CASSQDPTGRLGRTEAFF. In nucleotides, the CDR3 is TGCGCCAGCAGCCAAGATCCGACAGGGAGGTTGGGTCGCACTGAAGCTTTCTTT.

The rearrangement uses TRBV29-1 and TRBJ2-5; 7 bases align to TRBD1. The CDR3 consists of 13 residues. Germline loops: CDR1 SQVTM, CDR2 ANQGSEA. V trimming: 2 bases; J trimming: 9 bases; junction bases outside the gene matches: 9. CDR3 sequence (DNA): TGCAGCGTTGAACTAAACCAGGGGGTGGCCCAGTACTTC. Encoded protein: CSVELNQGVAQYF.

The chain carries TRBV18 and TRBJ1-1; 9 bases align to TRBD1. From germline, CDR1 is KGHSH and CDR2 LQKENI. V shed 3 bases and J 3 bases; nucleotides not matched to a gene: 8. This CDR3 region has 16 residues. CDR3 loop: CASSPGQGRKDTEAFF. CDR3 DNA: TGTGCCAGCTCACCCGGACAGGGGCGAAAGGACACTGAAGCTTTCTTT.

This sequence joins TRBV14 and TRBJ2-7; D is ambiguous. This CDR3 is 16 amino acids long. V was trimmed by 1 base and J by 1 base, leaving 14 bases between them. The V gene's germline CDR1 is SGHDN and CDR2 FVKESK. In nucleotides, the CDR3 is TGTGCCAGCAGCCAAGTTGCCTGGACCACATCCTACGAGCAGTACTTC. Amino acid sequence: CASSQVAWTTSYEQYF. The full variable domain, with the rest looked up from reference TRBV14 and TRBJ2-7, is EAGVTQFPSHSVIEKGQTVTLRCDPISGHDNLYWYRRVMGKEIKFLLHFVKESKQDESGMPNNRFLAERTGGTYSTLKVQPAELEDSGVYFCASSQVAWTTSYEQYFGPGTRLTVT.

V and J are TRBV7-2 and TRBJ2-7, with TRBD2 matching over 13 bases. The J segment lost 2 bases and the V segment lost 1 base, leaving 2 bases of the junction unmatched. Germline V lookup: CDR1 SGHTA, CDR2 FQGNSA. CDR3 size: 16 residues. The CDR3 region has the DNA TGTGCCAGCAGCTTAGGGGGACTAGCGGGAACCTACGAGCAGTACTTC. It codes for CASSLGGLAGTYEQYF. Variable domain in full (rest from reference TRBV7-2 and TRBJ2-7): GAGVSQSPSNKVTEKGKDVELRCDPISGHTALYWYRQSLGQGLEFLIYFQGNSAPDKSGLPSDRFSAERTGGSVSTLTIQRTQQEDSAVYLCASSLGGLAGTYEQYFGPGTRLTVT.

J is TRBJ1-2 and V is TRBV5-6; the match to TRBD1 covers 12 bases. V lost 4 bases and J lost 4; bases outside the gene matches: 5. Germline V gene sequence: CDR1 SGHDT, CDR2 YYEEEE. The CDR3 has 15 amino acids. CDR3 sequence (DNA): TGTGCCAGCAGCCTCCGGGACAGGGGGCTCTATGGCTACACCTTC. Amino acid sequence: CASSLRDRGLYGYTF.

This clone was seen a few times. The CDR3 coding sequence is TGTGCCAGCAGCTTAGGAGGACAGTCCTCCTATGGCTACACCTTC. This translates into CASSLGGQSSYGYTF. The chain combines TRBV11-3 with TRBJ1-2, with a tentative D call TRBD1 (6 bases). Trimming stripped 1 base from V and 4 bases from J, with 13 bases between. The CDR3 is made up of 15 amino acids. Per germline, CDR1 SGHNT and CDR2 YENEEA.

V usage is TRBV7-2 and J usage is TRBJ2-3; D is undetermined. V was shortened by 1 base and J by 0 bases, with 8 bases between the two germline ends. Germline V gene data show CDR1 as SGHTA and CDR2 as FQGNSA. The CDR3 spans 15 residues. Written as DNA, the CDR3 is TGTGCCAGCAGCTTAGTGTCTGATAGCACAGATACGCAGTATTTT. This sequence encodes CASSLVSDSTDTQYF.

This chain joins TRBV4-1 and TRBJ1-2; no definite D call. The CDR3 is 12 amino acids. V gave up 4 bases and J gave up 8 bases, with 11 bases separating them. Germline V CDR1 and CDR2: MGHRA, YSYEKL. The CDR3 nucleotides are TGCGCCAGCAGCCGCGGCGGATGGGGCTACACCTTC. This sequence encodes CASSRGGWGYTF.

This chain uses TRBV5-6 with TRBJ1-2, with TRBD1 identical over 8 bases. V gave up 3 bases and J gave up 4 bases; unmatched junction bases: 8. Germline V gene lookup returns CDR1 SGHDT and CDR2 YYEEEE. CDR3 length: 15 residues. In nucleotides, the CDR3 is TGTGCCAGCAGCTCCCTCCAGGGGGCACGCTATGGCTACACCTTC. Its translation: CASSSLQGARYGYTF.

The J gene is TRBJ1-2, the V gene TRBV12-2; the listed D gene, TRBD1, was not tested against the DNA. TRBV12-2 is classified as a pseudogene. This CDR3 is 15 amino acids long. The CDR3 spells CASRCPGTGGGGYTF. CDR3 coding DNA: TGTGCAAGTCGCTGTCCCGGGACAGGGGGCGGTGGCTACACCTTC.

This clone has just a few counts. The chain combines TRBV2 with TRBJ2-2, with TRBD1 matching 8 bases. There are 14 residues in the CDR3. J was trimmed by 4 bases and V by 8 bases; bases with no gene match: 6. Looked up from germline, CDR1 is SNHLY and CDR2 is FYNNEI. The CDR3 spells CASGQGTSTGELFF. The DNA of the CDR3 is TGTGCCAGCGGACAGGGTACGAGCACCGGGGAGCTGTTTTTT. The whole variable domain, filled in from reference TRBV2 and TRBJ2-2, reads EPEVTQTPSHQVTQMGQEVILRCVPISNHLYFYWYRQILGQKVEFLVSFYNNEISEKSEIFDDQFSVERPDGSNFTLKIRSTKLEDSAMYFCASGQGTSTGELFFGEGSRLTVL.

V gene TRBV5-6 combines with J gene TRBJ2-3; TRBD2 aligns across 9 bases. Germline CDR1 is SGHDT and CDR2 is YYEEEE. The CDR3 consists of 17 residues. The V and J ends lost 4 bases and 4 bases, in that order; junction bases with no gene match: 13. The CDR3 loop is CASSGSGRSFGSDTQYF. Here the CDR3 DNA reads TGTGCCAGCAGCGGTAGCGGGAGAAGTTTCGGATCAGATACGCAGTATTTT.

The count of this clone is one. CDR3 in DNA: TGCGCCAGCAGCTTGTGGGGGGCCATGATGAACACCGGGGAGCTGTTTTTT. It encodes CASSLWGAMMNTGELFF. The rearrangement links TRBV5-1 to TRBJ2-2; D may match TRBD1 or TRBD2 (6 bases each). The ends were cut back, 1 base at V and 1 base at J, with 14 bases in the middle. Germline V gene sequence: CDR1 SGHRS, CDR2 YFSETQ. CDR3 length: 17 residues.

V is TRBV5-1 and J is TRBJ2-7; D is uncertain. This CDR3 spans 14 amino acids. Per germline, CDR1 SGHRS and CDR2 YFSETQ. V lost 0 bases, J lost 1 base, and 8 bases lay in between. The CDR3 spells CASSLELPSYEQYF. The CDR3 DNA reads TGCGCCAGCAGCTTGGAGCTACCTTCCTACGAGCAGTACTTC.

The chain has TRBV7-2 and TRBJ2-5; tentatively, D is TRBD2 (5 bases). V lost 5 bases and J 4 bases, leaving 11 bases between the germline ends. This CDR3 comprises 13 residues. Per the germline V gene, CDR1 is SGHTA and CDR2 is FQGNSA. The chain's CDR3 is CASSPGRGETQYF. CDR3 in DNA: TGTGCCAGCAGCCCCGGACGGGGAGAGACCCAGTACTTC.

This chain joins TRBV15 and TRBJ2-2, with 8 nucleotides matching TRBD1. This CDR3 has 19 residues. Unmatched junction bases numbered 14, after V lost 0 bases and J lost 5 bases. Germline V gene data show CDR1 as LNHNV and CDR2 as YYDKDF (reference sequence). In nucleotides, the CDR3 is TGTGCCACCAGCAGAGATCTATGGACAGGGCCTTCGAGGACCGGGGAGCTGTTTTTT. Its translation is CATSRDLWTGPSRTGELFF.

The CDR3: CASSYGDTDTQYF. The CDR3 DNA reads as TGTGCCAGCAGTTATGGGGATACAGATACGCAGTATTTT. The chain employs TRBV6-5 and TRBJ2-3; D not certain. The germline CDR1 and CDR2 sequences are MNHEY and SVGAGI. CDR3 size: 13 residues. V lost 3 bases and J lost 3, with 7 bases in between.

DNA for the CDR3: TGTGCCAGCAGTTACGGGCTAGGGGACCAAGAGACCCAGTACTTC. This gives the protein CASSYGLGDQETQYF. The chain combines TRBV6-5 with TRBJ2-5; D is possibly TRBD1 (5 bases). CDR1 MNHEY and CDR2 SVGAGI come from the germline V gene. Trimming cost V 2 bases and J 0 bases, with 10 bases left between them. The CDR3 has 15 residues.

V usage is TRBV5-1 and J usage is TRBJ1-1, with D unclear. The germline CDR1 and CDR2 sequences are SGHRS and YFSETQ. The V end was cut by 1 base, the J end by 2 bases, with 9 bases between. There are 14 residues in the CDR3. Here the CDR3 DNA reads TGCGCCAGCAGCTTGTACGGAACTAACACTGAAGCTTTCTTT. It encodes CASSLYGTNTEAFF.

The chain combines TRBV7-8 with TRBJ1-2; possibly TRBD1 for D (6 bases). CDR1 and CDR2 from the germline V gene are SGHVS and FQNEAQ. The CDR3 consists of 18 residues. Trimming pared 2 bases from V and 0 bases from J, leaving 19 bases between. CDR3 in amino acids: CASSLRVAGEGANYGYTF. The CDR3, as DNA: TGTGCCAGCAGCTTAAGGGTGGCAGGGGAGGGGGCTAACTATGGCTACACCTTC.

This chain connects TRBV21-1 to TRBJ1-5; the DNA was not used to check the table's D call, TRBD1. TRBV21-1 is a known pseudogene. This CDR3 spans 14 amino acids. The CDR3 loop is CASPRFASNQPQHF. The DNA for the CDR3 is TGTGCCAGCCCCAGGTTCGCCAGCAATCAGCCCCAGCATTTT.

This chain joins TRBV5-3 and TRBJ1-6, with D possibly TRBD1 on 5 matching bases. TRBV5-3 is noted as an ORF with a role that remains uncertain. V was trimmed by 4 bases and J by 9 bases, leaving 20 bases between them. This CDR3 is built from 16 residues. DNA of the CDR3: TGTGCCAGAAGCCCCCCGGGGGAGTCGCCGGGTTCACCCCTCCACTTT. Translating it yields CARSPPGESPGSPLHF.

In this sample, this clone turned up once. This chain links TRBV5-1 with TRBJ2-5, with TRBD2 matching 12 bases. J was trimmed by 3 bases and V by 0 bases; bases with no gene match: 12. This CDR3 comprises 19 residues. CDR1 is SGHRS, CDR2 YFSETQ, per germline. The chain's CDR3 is CASSLGTSGAPGAEETQYF. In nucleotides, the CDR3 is TGCGCCAGCAGCTTGGGGACTAGCGGGGCCCCGGGCGCAGAAGAGACCCAGTACTTC.

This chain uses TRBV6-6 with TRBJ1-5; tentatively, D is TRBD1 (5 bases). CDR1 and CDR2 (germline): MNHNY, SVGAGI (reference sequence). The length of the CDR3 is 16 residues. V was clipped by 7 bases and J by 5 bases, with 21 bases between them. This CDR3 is CASTNKVGGWDQPQHF. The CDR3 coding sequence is TGTGCCAGCACCAACAAGGTGGGGGGATGGGATCAGCCCCAGCATTTT.

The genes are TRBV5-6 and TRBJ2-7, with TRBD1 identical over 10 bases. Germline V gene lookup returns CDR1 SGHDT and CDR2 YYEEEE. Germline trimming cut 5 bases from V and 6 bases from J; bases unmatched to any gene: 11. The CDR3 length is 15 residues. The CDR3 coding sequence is TGTGCCAGCAGTCTGATCGCGGGACAGGGGTTCGAGCAGTACTTC. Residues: CASSLIAGQGFEQYF.

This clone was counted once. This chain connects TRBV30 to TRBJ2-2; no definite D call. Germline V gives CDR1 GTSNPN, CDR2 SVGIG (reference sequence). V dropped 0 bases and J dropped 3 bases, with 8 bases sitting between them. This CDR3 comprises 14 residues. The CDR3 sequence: CAWSVGFDTGELFF. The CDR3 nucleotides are TGTGCCTGGAGTGTAGGCTTTGACACCGGGGAGCTGTTTTTT.

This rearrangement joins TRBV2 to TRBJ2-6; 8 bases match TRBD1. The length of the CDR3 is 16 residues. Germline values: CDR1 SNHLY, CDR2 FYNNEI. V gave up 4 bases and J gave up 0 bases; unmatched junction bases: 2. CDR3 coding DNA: TGTGCCAGCAGTGGCACAGGGGGCTCTGGGGCCAACGTCCTGACTTTC. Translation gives CASSGTGGSGANVLTF.